The 17 T cell receptor beta chains below all came from one sample that was sequenced in a study of blood T cells in healthy people across ages (dated by TCRdb to the mid-2010s). Libraries were made using 5' RACE. TCRdb shows the sequencer as Illumina HiSeq 2500. A second PCR of roughly 7 to 12 cycles was run with a J-beta primer mix and a sample-barcoded 5' primer. TCRdb took the public reads, trimmed them with fastp at Q25, ran MiXCR for clone calling and kept in-frame beta chains. For every CDR3 protein sequence, its rows merge into one entry that carries the most common genes and DNA. The sample contains just under 900,000 distinct CDR3 sequences, roughly 26% of them found a single time. 17% of the sample is in the top ten clones. The sample was blood. The source is a woman of 80 years or more in good health.

This clonotype has ten or more counts. The rearrangement links TRBV6-5 to TRBJ1-4; 7 positions match TRBD1. This CDR3 spans 12 amino acids. In germline, CDR1 is MNHEY, CDR2 SVGAGI. J lost 7 bases, V lost 4 bases, and 0 bases had no gene match. The CDR3 loop reads CASSWTGEKLFF. The DNA for the CDR3 is TGTGCCAGCAGTTGGACAGGTGAAAAACTGTTTTTT.

This clonotype was observed many times. CDR3 DNA: TGTGCCAGCAGCTTAGACGGACCCTACAATGAGCAGTTCTTC. This gives the protein CASSLDGPYNEQFF. This chain links TRBV7-2 with TRBJ2-1, with D unclear. CDR3 length equals 14 residues. V was trimmed by 1 base and J by 2 bases, leaving 6 bases between them. Per the germline V gene, CDR1 is SGHTA and CDR2 is FQGNSA.

The chain joins TRBV3-1 to TRBJ2-5, with 10 bases lining up with TRBD2. The J segment lost 2 bases and the V segment lost 3 bases, leaving 12 bases of the junction unmatched. This CDR3 is 18 amino acids long. Germline V gene sequence: CDR1 LGHDT, CDR2 YNNKEL (reference sequence). The CDR3 DNA reads as TGTGCCAGCAGCCATGAAGGAGGAGGTAGCGGGGGGCAAGAGACCCAGTACTTC. This encodes CASSHEGGGSGGQETQYF.

This clonotype was counted many times. The rearrangement uses TRBV28 and TRBJ2-3; 7 bases match TRBD2. Germline CDR1 MDHEN, CDR2 SYDVKM. The CDR3 length is 15 residues. Trimming cost V 5 bases and J 7 bases; bases outside gene matches: 12. CDR3 DNA: TGTGCCAGCAGTGCGCCTTACACTAGCGTGAATACGCAGTATTTT. It is translated as CASSAPYTSVNTQYF.

Many counts were recorded for this clonotype. The CDR3, as DNA: TGTGCCAGCAGCCCAGGGGACAGGCCCCCTTACGAGCAGTACTTC. Amino acids: CASSPGDRPPYEQYF. The gene calls are TRBV7-2 and TRBJ2-7; TRBD1 matches at 8 bases. J gave up 4 bases and V 5 bases, and 10 bases lay outside the gene matches. CDR3 length: 15 amino acids. Germline values: CDR1 SGHTA, CDR2 FQGNSA.

This clonotype was seen more than once but under ten times. Possible read error: a much larger clone is one base away. This sequence joins TRBV10-3 and TRBJ2-7; 9 nucleotides match TRBD1. CDR3 length: 12 residues. The V gene's germline CDR1 is ENHRY and CDR2 SYGVKD. The V gene end was trimmed by 10 bases and the J gene end by 3 bases; junction bases not matched to a gene: 4. CDR3 loop: CASGQGNYEQYF. In DNA, the CDR3 is TGTGCCAGCGGACAGGGGAACTACGAGCAGTACTTC.

The chain employs TRBV4-3 and TRBJ2-5; a possible D gene is TRBD2 (6 bases). Trimming shortened V by 2 bases and J by 4 bases, and 8 bases separated the two germline ends. This CDR3 contains 13 residues. Per germline, CDR1 LGHNA and CDR2 YSLEER. The CDR3 reads CASSQTSLETQYF. The CDR3 DNA follows: TGCGCCAGCAGCCAAACTAGCCTAGAGACCCAGTACTTC.

This clonotype turned up a few times. V usage is TRBV6-1 and J usage is TRBJ2-4; D remains unclear. The CDR3 length is 14 residues. Between the trimmed V and J ends, which lost 2 bases and 6 bases, there was a span of 11 bases. Germline CDR1 MNHNS, CDR2 SASEGT. DNA of the CDR3: TGTGCCAGCAGTGAAATAGCCCCTTTAAACATTCAGTACTTC. Translating it yields CASSEIAPLNIQYF.

This clonotype came up a few times. A read error may explain this, as a much larger clone is one base away. The chain uses TRBV3-1 and TRBJ1-2, with D tentatively TRBD1 (6 bases). CDR3 length: 13 amino acids. Per germline, CDR1 LGHDT and CDR2 YNNKEL (reference sequence). V shed 4 bases and J shed 4 bases, with 10 bases lying between them. CDR3 in amino acids: CASSPGQCYGYTF. The CDR3 region has the DNA TGTGCCAGCAGCCCAGGACAGTGCTATGGCTACACCTTC.

The chain combines TRBV20-1 with TRBJ2-1; 9 bases map to TRBD2. Germline loops: CDR1 DFQATT, CDR2 SNEGSKA (reference sequence). V trimming: 6 bases; J trimming: 2 bases; junction bases outside the gene matches: 5. This CDR3 region has 14 residues. The CDR3 nucleotides read TGCAGTGCCGGCGGGGGGGCAGCCTACAATGAGCAGTTCTTC. Translated, it gives CSAGGGAAYNEQFF.

The chain uses TRBV12-3 or TRBV12-4 and TRBJ2-2; unclear D gene. This CDR3 spans 15 amino acids. The V end lost 6 bases, the J end lost 0 bases, and 11 bases lay between the germline ends. The CDR3 protein is CASRYSGPNTGELFF. DNA of the CDR3: TGTGCCAGCAGGTATAGTGGGCCGAACACCGGGGAGCTGTTTTTT.

V gene TRBV20-1 combines with J gene TRBJ1-2; 11 nucleotides align to TRBD1. The CDR3 runs to 13 residues. Looked up from germline, CDR1 is DFQATT and CDR2 is SNEGSKA (reference sequence). CDR3 sequence (DNA): TGCAGCACCCCGGGACAGGGGGACTATGGCTACACCTTC. Amino acids: CSTPGQGDYGYTF.

This clonotype was detected many times. The rearrangement joins TRBV7-9 to TRBJ2-1, with D possibly matching TRBD2 (6 bases). The germline V gene encodes CDR1 SEHNR and CDR2 FQNEAQ (reference sequence). CDR3 size: 13 residues. V was trimmed by 2 bases and J by 8 bases, leaving 10 bases between them. The DNA for the CDR3 is TGTGCCAGCAGCTTACAGGGACTCGATGAGCAGTTCTTC. This codes for CASSLQGLDEQFF.

This clonotype was seen many times. The chain links TRBV6-5 to TRBJ2-7; 8 bases fit TRBD1. The CDR3 runs 16 residues. V was clipped by 5 bases and J by 6 bases; unmatched bases: 15. The germline V gene has CDR1 MNHEY and CDR2 SVGAGI. The CDR3 here is CASSLGTGPLGGEQYF. In DNA, the CDR3 is TGTGCCAGCAGTCTGGGGACAGGCCCTTTGGGAGGCGAGCAGTACTTC.

At least ten counts were recorded for this clonotype. This chain joins TRBV3-1 and TRBJ1-2, with D possibly being TRBD1 (5 bases). Germline loops: CDR1 LGHDT, CDR2 YNNKEL (reference sequence). The CDR3 is 17 residues long. V was trimmed by 1 base and J by 1 base, leaving 16 bases between them. CDR3 DNA sequence: TGTGCCAGCAGCCAAGGGGGCGTGGGACGTAGTAACTATGGCTACACCTTC. Amino acids: CASSQGGVGRSNYGYTF. Full variable domain (outside the CDR3, taken from reference TRBV3-1 and TRBJ1-2): DTAVSQTPKYLVTQMGNDKSIKCEQNLGHDTMYWYKQDSKKFLKIMFSYNNKELIINETVPNRFSPKSPDKAHLNLHINSLELGDSAVYFCASSQGGVGRSNYGYTFGSGTRLTVV.

Details on this clonotype: This sequence may be a read error, since a much larger clone differs from it by one base. This chain links TRBV6-5 with TRBJ2-3; D is unresolved. V was clipped by 7 bases and J by 5 bases, with 16 bases between them. Germline assignment: CDR1 MNHEY and CDR2 SVGAGI. The CDR3 covers 14 residues. The CDR3 sequence: CASTTGPPGDTQYF. The CDR3 coding sequence is TGTGCCAGCACGACCGGGCCCCCGGGAGATACGCAGTATTTT.

Of note for this clonotype: With a much larger clone just one base away, this may be a read error. V gene TRBV14 combines with J gene TRBJ1-2, with a weak D call TRBD1 (6 bases). Germline V gene sequence: CDR1 SGHDN, CDR2 FVKESK. V shed 4 bases and J shed 7 bases, with 13 bases lying between them. The CDR3 loop spans 13 amino acids. CDR3: CASSLRDTGGYTF. DNA of the CDR3: TGTGCCAGCAGCCTCCGGGACACGGGTGGCTACACCTTC.